Listed below are T cell receptor beta chains from one sample, sequenced in a study of blood T cell repertoires in COVID-19. The data were produced by immunoSEQ multiplex PCR, yet TCRdb's version contains in-frame clones alone and is incomplete. The sample yields 250,000 to 300,000 clones, over 65% seen once. The sequenced sample consisted of peripheral blood. These receptor sequences come from an elderly woman with acute or convalescent COVID-19. Both conserved end residues are part of each CDR3. Fields, in order: V gene, D gene, clone size, J gene, CDR3 protein, CDR3 DNA. A D gene is named only where the DNA matches it firmly. A clone size is listed for some rows: how often the clone was seen (once, few, many), or a class if it is expanded.

v_call: TRBV7-9; d_call: TRBD1; clone_size: .; j_call: TRBJ2-2; cdr3_aa: CASRPAGTGNTGELFF; cdr3_nt: TGTGCCAGCAGACCGGCCGGGACAGGAAACACCGGGGAGCTGTTTTTT
v_call: TRBV5-6; d_call: .; clone_size: many; j_call: TRBJ1-2; cdr3_aa: CASSLQGRYYGYTF; cdr3_nt: TGTGCCAGCAGCTTGCAGGGGAGATACTATGGCTACACCTTC
v_call: TRBV24-1; d_call: TRBD1; clone_size: .; j_call: TRBJ2-3; cdr3_aa: CATSDSPGQGLDTQYF; cdr3_nt: TGTGCCACCAGTGATTCACCGGGACAGGGTTTAGATACGCAGTATTTT
v_call: TRBV7-2; d_call: .; clone_size: .; j_call: TRBJ1-2; cdr3_aa: CASSLGQNYGYTF; cdr3_nt: TGTGCCAGCAGCTTGGGGCAGAACTATGGCTACACCTTC
v_call: TRBV5-1; d_call: .; clone_size: once; j_call: TRBJ2-4; cdr3_aa: CASSWEAKNIQYF; cdr3_nt: TGCGCCAGCAGCTGGGAGGCCAAAAACATTCAGTACTTC
v_call: TRBV12-3/TRBV12-4; d_call: .; clone_size: .; j_call: TRBJ2-1; cdr3_aa: CASSPGGSHEQFF; cdr3_nt: TGTGCCAGCAGTCCCGGAGGCTCCCATGAGCAGTTCTTC
v_call: TRBV29-1; d_call: .; clone_size: many; j_call: TRBJ2-5; cdr3_aa: CSVGQIQETQYF; cdr3_nt: TGCAGCGTTGGACAGATACAAGAGACCCAGTACTTC
v_call: TRBV27; d_call: TRBD2; clone_size: .; j_call: TRBJ2-7; cdr3_aa: CASTRAPGGGGYEQYF; cdr3_nt: TGTGCCAGCACCCGTGCCCCTGGGGGCGGGGGGTACGAGCAGTACTTC
v_call: TRBV14; d_call: .; clone_size: .; j_call: TRBJ1-1; cdr3_aa: CASSLRGGGEAFF; cdr3_nt: TGTGCCAGCAGCCTCCGCGGTGGGGGGGAAGCTTTCTTT
v_call: TRBV15; d_call: TRBD1; clone_size: .; j_call: TRBJ1-2; cdr3_aa: CATSRSLGTGNYGYTF; cdr3_nt: TGTGCCACCAGCAGAAGTCTAGGGACAGGTAACTATGGCTACACCTTC
v_call: TRBV7-6; d_call: .; clone_size: .; j_call: TRBJ1-2; cdr3_aa: CASSLRGSYTF; cdr3_nt: TGTGCCAGCAGCTTAAGGGGGAGCTACACCTTC
v_call: TRBV6-5; d_call: .; clone_size: .; j_call: TRBJ2-1; cdr3_aa: CASRGGAGEQFF; cdr3_nt: TGTGCCAGCAGGGGGGGAGCGGGTGAGCAGTTCTTC
v_call: TRBV11-2; d_call: TRBD1; clone_size: .; j_call: TRBJ1-3; cdr3_aa: CASSPKLSTGAGNTIYF; cdr3_nt: TGTGCCAGCAGCCCAAAACTATCAACAGGGGCCGGAAACACCATATATTTT
v_call: TRBV5-1; d_call: TRBD1; clone_size: .; j_call: TRBJ2-2; cdr3_aa: CASSSRGYTGELFF; cdr3_nt: TGCGCCAGCAGCTCCAGGGGGTACACCGGGGAGCTGTTTTTT
v_call: TRBV7-3; d_call: TRBD1; clone_size: .; j_call: TRBJ1-2; cdr3_aa: CASSPQGRNDGYTF; cdr3_nt: TGTGCCAGCAGCCCACAGGGGAGGAACGATGGCTACACCTTC
v_call: TRBV5-4; d_call: .; clone_size: .; j_call: TRBJ1-1; cdr3_aa: CASRLRGAKNTEAFF; cdr3_nt: TGTGCCAGCAGGTTGCGGGGGGCGAAGAACACTGAAGCTTTCTTT
v_call: TRBV3-1/TRBV3-2; d_call: .; clone_size: .; j_call: TRBJ2-1; cdr3_aa: CASSQDFGVGQFF; cdr3_nt: TGTGCCAGCAGCCAAGATTTCGGGGTAGGGCAGTTCTTC
v_call: TRBV9; d_call: .; clone_size: .; j_call: TRBJ2-3; cdr3_aa: CASSVDIDTQYF; cdr3_nt: TGTGCCAGCAGCGTAGACATAGATACGCAGTATTTT
v_call: TRBV2; d_call: .; clone_size: .; j_call: TRBJ2-5; cdr3_aa: CASSEWDTDF; cdr3_nt: TGTGCCAGCAGTGAATGGGACACTGACTTC
v_call: TRBV5-1; d_call: TRBD1; clone_size: few; j_call: TRBJ1-4; cdr3_aa: CASSLGTGRSEKLFF; cdr3_nt: TGCGCCAGCAGCCTAGGGACAGGGAGGAGTGAAAAACTGTTTTTT
v_call: TRBV7-9; d_call: .; clone_size: .; j_call: TRBJ1-5; cdr3_aa: CASSLAGATGPNQPQHF; cdr3_nt: TGTGCCAGCAGCTTAGCGGGGGCTACAGGCCCCAATCAGCCCCAGCATTTT
v_call: TRBV30; d_call: .; clone_size: .; j_call: TRBJ1-3; cdr3_aa: CAWSDVFGRNTIYF; cdr3_nt: TGTGCCTGGAGTGATGTATTCGGGAGAAACACCATATATTTT